What follows is one TCR beta chain and its context. Its antigen is unidentified. This sample is drawn from a study of cytomegalovirus exposure and HLA in healthy donors. Regarding the study as a whole: TRBV6-2, TRBV6-3 and some other V segments were unresolvable in 87-base-pair reads.

Both 60 Vbeta primers and 13 Jbeta primers went into the PCR. Measured with immunoSEQ multiplex PCR; TCRdb has only the in-frame clones, and not every one. This sample carries 100,000 to 150,000 clones, over 60% of them seen once, and the ten largest clones take approximately 1.2%. The CDR3 extends over 16 amino acids. Germline assignment: CDR1 SGHKS and CDR2 YYEKEE (reference sequence). V gave up 4 bases and J gave up 0 bases; unmatched junction bases: 9. Input material: PBMCs. The chain has TRBV5-5 and TRBJ2-7, with 8 bases matching TRBD1. The TCR comes from a female donor in good health and CMV-seronegative. Here the CDR3 reads CASSPLTGTGSYEQYF. The CDR3 bases are TGTGCCAGCAGCCCTCTGACCGGGACAGGCTCCTACGAGCAGTACTTC.